Each of the 27 T cell receptor beta chains below was sequenced from the same sample in a study of circulating and synovial CD4+ cells in juvenile arthritis. The assay was immunoSEQ multiplex PCR, and TCRdb's table has in-frame clones only and misses some. The table lists approximately 16,000 clones, about 90% of them singletons, with less than 0.95% in the top ten. Sequencing used CD4+ T cells from blood. These receptors were obtained from a human donor with juvenile idiopathic arthritis.

V is TRBV9 and J is TRBJ1-1; TRBD1 is a possible D gene (6 bases). The V end lost 0 bases, the J end lost 5 bases, and 14 bases lay between the germline ends. The CDR3 is 15 residues long. Germline loops: CDR1 SGDLS, CDR2 YYNGEE. CDR3 region: CASSVEGGSRTEAFF. The CDR3 DNA follows: TGTGCCAGCAGCGTAGAGGGGGGGTCGCGGACTGAAGCTTTCTTT.

CDR3 sequence: CASSLASGTQETQYF. The CDR3, as DNA: TGCGCCAGCAGCTTGGCTTCAGGAACCCAAGAGACCCAGTACTTC. This chain joins TRBV5-1 and TRBJ2-5; D unclear. V was cut by 0 bases and J by 1 base, with 10 bases left in between. The CDR3 covers 15 residues. Per germline, CDR1 SGHRS and CDR2 YFSETQ.

The CDR3 sequence: CASSGADGKGEEQFF. For the CDR3, the DNA is TGTGCCAGCAGCGGGGCCGACGGCAAAGGTGAAGAGCAGTTCTTC. The gene calls are TRBV9 and TRBJ2-1; D is unclear. The CDR3 is 15 residues long. Germline values: CDR1 SGDLS, CDR2 YYNGEE. V lost 3 bases, J lost 10 bases, and 20 bases lay in between. The full variable domain, rest sourced from reference TRBV9 and TRBJ2-1, is DSGVTQTPKHLITATGQRVTLRCSPRSGDLSVYWYQQSLDQGLQFLIQYYNGEERAKGNILERFSAQQFPDLHSELNLSSLELGDSALYFCASSGADGKGEEQFFGPGTRLTVL.

This clone was recorded only once. J is TRBJ2-3 and V is TRBV28; tentatively, D is TRBD1 (5 bases). This CDR3 contains 12 residues. Germline V gives CDR1 MDHEN, CDR2 SYDVKM. Trimming left V 10 bases short and J 6 bases short, with 14 bases between. The CDR3 DNA is TGTGCCACCACCCGCAGGGTTGATACGCAGTATTTT. Encoded protein: CATTRRVDTQYF.

The V gene is TRBV5-1, the J gene TRBJ1-1, with TRBD1 identical over 7 bases. The CDR3 extends over 14 amino acids. With 0 bases clipped from V and 7 bases from J, the junction kept 6 bases outside the gene matches. CDR1 is SGHRS, CDR2 YFSETQ, per germline. CDR3 amino acids: CASSLGDSYLEAFF. Here the CDR3 DNA reads TGCGCCAGCAGCTTGGGGGACAGCTACCTTGAAGCTTTCTTT.

The genes are TRBV7-6 and TRBJ2-3, with D perhaps TRBD2 (7 bases). Germline CDR1 and CDR2: SGHVS and FNYEAQ. The CDR3 is 17 amino acids. V gave up 5 bases and J gave up 2 bases, with 20 bases separating them. CDR3 sequence reads: CASSPEGGLAVTDTQYF. CDR3 coding DNA: TGTGCCAGCAGCCCCGAAGGGGGGCTAGCGGTCACAGATACGCAGTATTTT. The whole variable domain, remainder taken from reference TRBV7-6 and TRBJ2-3, is GAGVSQSPRYKVTKRGQDVALRCDPISGHVSLYWYRQALGQGPEFLTYFNYEAQQDKSGLPNDRFSAERPEGSISTLTIQRTEQRDSAMYRCASSPEGGLAVTDTQYFGPGTRLTVL.

This chain joins TRBV4-1 and TRBJ2-7, with 16 bases aligning to TRBD2. V shed 4 bases, J shed 2 bases, and the junction held 2 bases outside the gene matches. The CDR3 covers 16 residues. CDR1 is MGHRA, CDR2 YSYEKL, per germline. The CDR3 loop is CASSPGLAGGPYEQYF. The CDR3 nucleotides read TGCGCCAGCAGCCCGGGACTAGCGGGAGGGCCCTACGAGCAGTACTTC.

V and J are TRBV28 and TRBJ2-1; 14 bases are shared with TRBD2. CDR1 MDHEN and CDR2 SYDVKM come from the germline V gene. V trimming: 8 bases; J trimming: 4 bases; junction bases outside the gene matches: 19. The length of the CDR3 is 20 residues. CDR3 in amino acids: CASQWGPGLAGGGPYNEQFF. The CDR3 nucleotides are TGTGCCAGCCAGTGGGGGCCCGGACTAGCGGGAGGTGGTCCTTACAATGAGCAGTTCTTC.

The rearrangement joins TRBV5-6 to TRBJ2-7; tentatively, D is TRBD2 (6 bases). The V and J ends lost 2 bases and 6 bases respectively, with 15 bases between them. Germline V gene sequence: CDR1 SGHDT, CDR2 YYEEEE. This CDR3 comprises 14 residues. CDR3: CASSLGTLSREQYF. CDR3 coding DNA: TGTGCCAGCAGCTTAGGGACTCTGTCGCGCGAGCAGTACTTC.

This sequence joins TRBV2 and TRBJ2-5; 7 bases fit TRBD2. The CDR3 is made up of 14 amino acids. V shed 2 bases, J shed 5 bases, and the junction held 5 bases outside the gene matches. Germline assignment: CDR1 SNHLY and CDR2 FYNNEI. The CDR3 sequence: CASSETSEGETQYF. As DNA, the CDR3 is TGTGCCAGCAGTGAAACTAGCGAAGGCGAGACCCAGTACTTC.

V gene TRBV7-3 combines with J gene TRBJ2-2, with TRBD2 matching 9 bases. The CDR3 is 18 amino acids. V lost 1 base, J lost 0 bases, and 6 bases stayed unmatched. Germline V gene lookup returns CDR1 SGHTA and CDR2 FQGTGA. The CDR3 sequence: CASSLKASGVSNTGELFF. The CDR3 DNA follows: TGTGCCAGCAGCTTAAAGGCTAGCGGGGTGTCGAACACCGGGGAGCTGTTTTTT. Complete variable domain (other parts from reference TRBV7-3 and TRBJ2-2): GAGVSQTPSNKVTEKGKYVELRCDPISGHTALYWYRQSLGQGPEFLIYFQGTGAADDSGLPNDRFFAVRPEGSVSTLKIQRTERGDSAVYLCASSLKASGVSNTGELFFGEGSRLTVL.

V is TRBV7-2 and J is TRBJ1-3; D not resolved. CDR3 length: 15 amino acids. V shed 6 bases and J shed 0 bases, with 12 bases lying between them. In germline, CDR1 is SGHTA, CDR2 FQGNSA. The CDR3 nucleotides read TGTGCCAGCAGGATCAGGTGCCTCTCTGGAAACACCATATATTTT. It encodes CASRIRCLSGNTIYF.

The chain is built from TRBV5-8 and TRBJ1-2; TRBD1 is a possible D gene (5 bases). V gave up 6 bases and J gave up 10 bases, with 19 bases separating them. The CDR3 extends over 13 amino acids. CDR1 SGHTS and CDR2 YDEGEE come from the germline V gene. CDR3 nucleotides: TGTGCCAGCACCGCCCGACAGAAAACCCTCTACACCTTC. Residues: CASTARQKTLYTF.

The V and J genes are TRBV18 and TRBJ1-1, with TRBD1 as a possible D gene (5 bases). The CDR3 runs 14 residues. The V gene lost 3 bases and the J gene lost 0 bases, with 8 bases spanning the gap. CDR1 KGHSH and CDR2 LQKENI come from the germline V gene. The CDR3 sequence is CASSPGGMNTEAFF. CDR3 nucleotide sequence: TGTGCCAGCTCACCGGGGGGGATGAACACTGAAGCTTTCTTT.

J is TRBJ2-3 and V is TRBV18, with TRBD1 as a possible D gene (6 bases). Germline CDR1 reads KGHSH; CDR2 reads LQKENI. The length of the CDR3 is 15 residues. Trimming took 3 bases from V and 3 from J, leaving 13 bases between them. The CDR3 sequence: CASSPRTDLTDTQYF. The CDR3 DNA reads TGTGCCAGCTCACCTAGGACAGACCTAACAGATACGCAGTATTTT.

This chain uses TRBV5-1 with TRBJ2-3; 8 bases match TRBD2. The CDR3 contains 14 residues. The ends lost 7 bases at V and 2 bases at J; junction bases unmatched: 6. Per the germline V gene, CDR1 is SGHRS and CDR2 is YFSETQ. CDR3 bases: TGCGCCAGCGTTAATAGCGGGATCACAGATACGCAGTATTTT. It encodes CASVNSGITDTQYF. Based on the CDR3 plus reference TRBV5-1 and TRBJ2-3, the full variable domain is KAGVTQTPRYLIKTRGQQVTLSCSPISGHRSVSWYQQTPGQGLQFLFEYFSETQRNKGNFPGRFSGRQFSNSRSEMNVSTLELGDSALYLCASVNSGITDTQYFGPGTRLTVL.

Only one count was recorded for this clone. V gene TRBV21-1 combines with J gene TRBJ1-5; the listed D gene, TRBD1, was not tested against the DNA. TRBV21-1 is a pseudogene segment. The CDR3 is 21 amino acids. The CDR3 coding sequence is TGTGCCAGCAGTCTCTCGGCCGGGACAGGGGACGGGTATATTGGCAATCAGCCCCAGCATTTT. Its protein is CASSLSAGTGDGYIGNQPQHF.

This sequence joins TRBV5-4 and TRBJ2-2; 12 nucleotides match TRBD2. Per the germline V gene, CDR1 is SGHNT and CDR2 is YYREEE (reference sequence). The CDR3 length is 16 residues. After removal of 7 bases from V and 7 bases from J, the junction contained 11 bases not matched to a gene. For the CDR3, the DNA is TGTGCCAGCTCCACCCGGACTAGCGGGGAACTCGGGGAGCTGTTTTTT. This sequence encodes CASSTRTSGELGELFF. Full variable domain (missing parts from reference TRBV5-4 and TRBJ2-2): ETGVTQSPTHLIKTRGQQVTLRCSSQSGHNTVSWYQQALGQGPQFIFQYYREEENGRGNFPPRFSGLQFPNYSSELNVNALELDDSALYLCASSTRTSGELGELFFGEGSRLTVL.

The rearrangement joins TRBV4-3 to TRBJ2-2, with a tentative D call TRBD2 (5 bases). The CDR3 is 15 amino acids. Deletions cut 4 bases from V and 2 bases from J, with 11 bases between. The V gene's germline CDR1 is LGHNA and CDR2 YSLEER. The CDR3 DNA is TGCGCCAGCAGCCGGAGGATCGATAACACCGGGGAGCTGTTTTTT. The encoded protein is CASSRRIDNTGELFF.

The chain carries TRBV10-3 and TRBJ1-5, with no clear D. V was clipped by 2 bases and J by 2 bases, with 7 bases between them. Germline CDR1 ENHRY, CDR2 SYGVKD. This CDR3 comprises 14 residues. As DNA, the CDR3 is TGTGCCATCAGTGAGGGAGTGGGCAATCAGCCCCAGCATTTT. It specifies CAISEGVGNQPQHF.

The V call is TRBV7-3, the J call TRBJ2-1, with TRBD2 matching over 9 bases. Germline V lookup: CDR1 SGHTA, CDR2 FQGTGA. V lost 4 bases to trimming and J lost 9 bases; unmatched junction nucleotides: 7. The CDR3 sequence is 14 residues long. The CDR3 nucleotides read TGTGCCAGCAGCTCCAGCGGGAGGCGGAGTGAGCAGTTCTTC. Protein product: CASSSSGRRSEQFF.

V gene TRBV19 combines with J gene TRBJ1-5, with 8 bases fitting TRBD1. V lost 4 bases and J lost 6; bases outside the gene matches: 14. The CDR3 contains 17 residues. CDR1 and CDR2 (germline): LNHDA, SQIVND (reference sequence). CDR3 loop: CASSRESWTGSGQPQHF. The CDR3 DNA reads as TGTGCCAGTAGTAGAGAAAGTTGGACAGGGTCAGGTCAGCCCCAGCATTTT. The entire variable domain, with the rest obtained from reference TRBV19 and TRBJ1-5, is as follows: DGGITQSPKYLFRKEGQNVTLSCEQNLNHDAMYWYRQDPGQGLRLIYYSQIVNDFQKGDIAEGYSVSREKKESFPLTVTSAQKNPTAFYLCASSRESWTGSGQPQHFGDGTRLSIL.

V is TRBV2 and J is TRBJ1-2, with D tentatively TRBD1 (6 bases). The germline V gene has CDR1 SNHLY and CDR2 FYNNEI. The V end lost 6 bases, the J end lost 8 bases, and 19 bases lay between the germline ends. The CDR3 extends over 14 amino acids. In DNA form, the CDR3 reads TGTGCCAGCAGGGAAAATGGACAGTCGGGGGGCTACACCTTC. Its protein is CASRENGQSGGYTF.

V and J are TRBV5-1 and TRBJ2-2; the match to TRBD2 covers 14 bases. The trim removed 3 bases at V and 6 bases at J, leaving 10 bases unmatched. The germline V gene has CDR1 SGHRS and CDR2 YFSETQ. This CDR3 has 18 residues. CDR3 sequence reads: CASSYAGTSGRSAGELFF. CDR3 sequence (DNA): TGCGCCAGCAGCTACGCCGGGACTAGCGGGAGAAGCGCCGGGGAGCTGTTTTTT. The full variable domain, rest sourced from reference TRBV5-1 and TRBJ2-2, is KAGVTQTPRYLIKTRGQQVTLSCSPISGHRSVSWYQQTPGQGLQFLFEYFSETQRNKGNFPGRFSGRQFSNSRSEMNVSTLELGDSALYLCASSYAGTSGRSAGELFFGEGSRLTVL.

CDR3 loop: CASSGMKTGLTEAFF. CDR3 in DNA: TGTGCCAGCAGCGGAATGAAAACAGGGCTAACTGAAGCTTTCTTT. The chain couples TRBV9 to TRBJ1-1, with a tentative D call TRBD1 (6 bases). The CDR3 spans 15 residues. Germline CDR1 is SGDLS and CDR2 is YYNGEE. Trimming stripped 3 bases from V and 5 bases from J, with 17 bases between.

Only a few counts were recorded for this clone. The rearrangement links TRBV7-9 to TRBJ1-2; the D is unclear. V was pared by 5 bases and J by 3 bases, with 10 bases between. Germline V gene data show CDR1 as SEHNR and CDR2 as FQNEAQ (reference sequence). The CDR3 length is 13 residues. The CDR3 nucleotides read TGTGCCAGCAGCCTGGAGACTGACTATGGCTACACCTTC. It is translated as CASSLETDYGYTF. The whole variable domain, filled in from reference TRBV7-9 and TRBJ1-2, reads DTGVSQNPRHKITKRGQNVTFRCDPISEHNRLYWYRQTLGQGPEFLTYFQNEAQLEKSRLLSDRFSAERPKGSFSTLEIQRTEQGDSAMYLCASSLETDYGYTFGSGTRLTVV.

There are a few counts of this clone. The V and J genes are TRBV6-5 and TRBJ2-7, with TRBD1 matching over 8 bases. The CDR3 loop spans 15 amino acids. The trim removed 2 bases at V and 3 bases at J, leaving 6 bases unmatched. The germline V gene has CDR1 MNHEY and CDR2 SVGAGI. As DNA, the CDR3 is TGTGCCAGCAGTTACAGAGGACAGGGAGTCTACGAGCAGTACTTC. It yields the protein CASSYRGQGVYEQYF.